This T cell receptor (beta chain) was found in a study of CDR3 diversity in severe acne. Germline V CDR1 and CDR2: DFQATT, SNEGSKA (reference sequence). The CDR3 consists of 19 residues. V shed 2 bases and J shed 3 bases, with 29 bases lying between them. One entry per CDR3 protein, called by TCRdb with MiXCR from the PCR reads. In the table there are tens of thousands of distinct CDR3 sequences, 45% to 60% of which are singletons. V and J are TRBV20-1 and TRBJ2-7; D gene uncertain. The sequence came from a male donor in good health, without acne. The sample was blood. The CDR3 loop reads CSARPLGVRTSSPVYEQYF. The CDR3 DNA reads TGCAGTGCTAGACCCCTAGGCGTGAGGACGTCATCGCCCGTCTACGAGCAGTACTTC.